Listed below are T cell receptor beta chains from one sample, sequenced in a study of blood T cell repertoires in COVID-19. TCRdb keeps only in-frame clones here, not all; method: immunoSEQ multiplex PCR. The sample has some 240,000 clones, around 84% seen once. Source material: peripheral blood. The receptors come from a woman aged 40 to 50 who had recovered from COVID-19. The CDR3 runs from the conserved cysteine through the conserved F or W. D genes are given only for firm matches. Not all rows give a size; the values are once, few, many and, for expanded clones, a class.

V	size	D	J	CDR3	DNA
TRBV19	.	TRBD1	TRBJ2-2	CASGTGANTGELFF	TGTGCCAGTGGGACAGGGGCGAACACCGGGGAGCTGTTTTTT
TRBV5-4	.	.	TRBJ2-1	CASSFPSVNEQFF	TGTGCCAGCAGCTTCCCTAGCGTCAATGAGCAGTTCTTC
TRBV28	once	TRBD2	TRBJ2-7	CASISPSGGSYEQYF	TGTGCCAGCATCTCGCCCAGCGGGGGCTCCTACGAGCAGTACTTC
TRBV7-2	few	TRBD1	TRBJ2-1	CASSLGQGVSYNEQFF	TGTGCCAGCAGCTTAGGACAGGGGGTATCGTACAATGAGCAGTTCTTC
TRBV5-6	.	TRBD2	TRBJ2-3	CASSLMASGGFRSTDTQYF	TGTGCCAGCAGCTTGATGGCTAGCGGAGGATTCAGGTCAACAGATACGCAGTATTTT
TRBV4-1	.	.	TRBJ2-7	CASSQDTGGTYYEQYF	TGCGCCAGCAGCCAAGATACCGGCGGCACTTACTACGAGCAGTACTTC
TRBV30	.	.	TRBJ1-4	CAWNRRKTATNEKLFF	TGTGCCTGGAATCGCCGCAAGACTGCAACTAATGAAAAACTGTTTTTT
TRBV2	.	TRBD1	TRBJ1-1	CASRAGQGFGAATEAFF	TGTGCCAGCAGAGCGGGACAGGGCTTCGGTGCGGCCACTGAAGCTTTCTTT
TRBV19	few	TRBD1	TRBJ1-1	CASSPRTGNTEAFF	TGTGCCAGTAGTCCCCGGACAGGGAACACTGAAGCTTTCTTT
TRBV18	.	TRBD1	TRBJ2-5	CASARQGEETQYF	TGTGCCAGCGCAAGACAGGGAGAAGAGACCCAGTACTTC
TRBV3-1/TRBV3-2	.	.	TRBJ1-2	CASSQDGANYGYTF	TGTGCCAGCAGCCAAGATGGAGCTAACTATGGCTACACCTTC
TRBV11-3	.	.	TRBJ1-1	CASTGRLDTEAFF	TGTGCCAGCACGGGAAGATTAGACACTGAAGCTTTCTTT
TRBV28	.	TRBD2	TRBJ2-5	CASSFVGGAPETQYF	TGTGCCAGCAGTTTTGTCGGGGGGGCTCCAGAGACCCAGTACTTC
TRBV5-1	few	.	TRBJ2-7	CASSWTVHYEQYF	TGCGCCAGCAGCTGGACAGTGCACTACGAGCAGTACTTC
TRBV5-4	.	.	TRBJ1-1	CASRPPWGDTEAFF	TGTGCCAGCAGACCTCCGTGGGGGGACACTGAAGCTTTCTTT
TRBV3-1/TRBV3-2	.	TRBD1	TRBJ1-6	CASSQVPGQGNSPLHF	TGTGCCAGCAGCCAAGTCCCGGGACAGGGTAATTCACCCCTCCACTTT
TRBV14	.	.	TRBJ2-5	CASSQTLAGQETQYF	TGTGCCAGCAGCCAGACCCTGGCGGGGCAAGAGACCCAGTACTTC
TRBV28	.	TRBD1	TRBJ1-6	CASSFYRGTWNSPLHF	TGTGCCAGCAGTTTCTACAGGGGCACCTGGAATTCACCCCTCCACTTT